This is a list of T cell receptor beta chains from one sample in a study of shared clonotypes between healthy human individuals. TCRdb keeps only in-frame clones here, not all; method: immunoSEQ multiplex PCR. The table records about 2.4 million clones, more than 90% of them present only once. The sample comprised naive CD4+ T cells sorted from blood. These receptors were obtained from a man aged 18 to 29 in good health. The CDR3 runs from the conserved cysteine through the conserved F or W. The order of the fields is D gene, J gene, V gene, clone size, CDR3 protein, CDR3 DNA. The D gene is left open where the match is weak. Clone sizes are given selectively: once, few, many, or a class where the clone is expanded.

TRBD1	TRBJ2-3	TRBV19	once	CASNQGATDTQYF	TGTGCCAGTAACCAGGGGGCAACAGATACGCAGTATTTT
TRBD1	TRBJ1-6	TRBV6-5	few	CASSYLRGLSPLHF	TGTGCCAGCAGTTACTTAAGGGGGCTTTCACCCCTCCACTTT
TRBD1	TRBJ1-6	TRBV28	.	CASSLTEGAGSPLHF	TGTGCCAGCAGTTTGACAGAGGGGGCGGGTTCACCCCTCCACTTT
TRBD2	TRBJ2-1	TRBV5-4	.	CASSLGGLAGAQPNEQFF	TGTGCCAGCAGCTTAGGAGGACTAGCGGGGGCGCAACCCAATGAGCAGTTCTTC
.	TRBJ2-7	TRBV18	.	CASSPPAGSYEQYF	TGTGCCAGCTCACCACCGGCAGGCTCCTACGAGCAGTACTTC
.	TRBJ1-3	TRBV7-9	.	CASSLAQGVNTIYF	TGTGCCAGCAGCTTAGCGCAGGGCGTAAACACCATATATTTT
.	TRBJ2-5	TRBV29-1	.	CSVVLDERGETQYF	TGCAGCGTTGTATTGGATGAGAGAGGGGAGACCCAGTACTTC
TRBD1	TRBJ1-2	TRBV10-3	.	CAISEGRDRDIYGYTF	TGTGCCATCAGTGAGGGACGGGACAGGGACATCTATGGCTACACCTTC
.	TRBJ2-3	TRBV5-6	.	CASSFGPGKDTQYF	TGTGCCAGCAGCTTCGGCCCGGGCAAGGATACGCAGTATTTT
.	TRBJ2-5	TRBV9	.	CASSAEGGNPAETQYF	TGTGCCAGCAGTGCCGAAGGGGGAAACCCGGCGGAGACCCAGTACTTC
.	TRBJ2-2	TRBV30	.	CAWIRDLGAGELFF	TGTGCCTGGATCAGAGATTTGGGTGCCGGGGAGCTGTTTTTT
TRBD2	TRBJ2-3	TRBV9	.	CASSPPTSGGPTDTQYF	TGTGCCAGCAGCCCTCCGACTAGCGGGGGCCCCACAGATACGCAGTATTTT
.	TRBJ2-2	TRBV6-1	.	CASSPGTVGSGELFF	TGTGCCAGCAGCCCCGGGACGGTAGGGTCCGGGGAGCTGTTTTTT
.	TRBJ2-2	TRBV10-3	.	CAISEMVTGANTGELFF	TGTGCCATCAGTGAGATGGTTACAGGAGCTAACACCGGGGAGCTGTTTTTT
.	TRBJ2-5	TRBV2	.	CASSEASRGETQYF	TGTGCCAGCAGTGAAGCGAGTAGGGGTGAGACCCAGTACTTC
.	TRBJ1-5	TRBV19	.	CASSPPGGRQTTSPQHF	TGTGCCAGTAGTCCCCCGGGGGGGAGACAGACTACGTCGCCCCAGCATTTT
TRBD2	TRBJ2-2	TRBV4-1	.	CASSLAGGLTGELFF	TGCGCCAGCAGCTTAGCGGGGGGGCTTACCGGGGAGCTGTTTTTT
TRBD1	TRBJ1-4	TRBV2	.	CASSEAGTGGGGKLFF	TGTGCCAGCAGTGAAGCGGGGACAGGGGGCGGTGGAAAACTGTTTTTT